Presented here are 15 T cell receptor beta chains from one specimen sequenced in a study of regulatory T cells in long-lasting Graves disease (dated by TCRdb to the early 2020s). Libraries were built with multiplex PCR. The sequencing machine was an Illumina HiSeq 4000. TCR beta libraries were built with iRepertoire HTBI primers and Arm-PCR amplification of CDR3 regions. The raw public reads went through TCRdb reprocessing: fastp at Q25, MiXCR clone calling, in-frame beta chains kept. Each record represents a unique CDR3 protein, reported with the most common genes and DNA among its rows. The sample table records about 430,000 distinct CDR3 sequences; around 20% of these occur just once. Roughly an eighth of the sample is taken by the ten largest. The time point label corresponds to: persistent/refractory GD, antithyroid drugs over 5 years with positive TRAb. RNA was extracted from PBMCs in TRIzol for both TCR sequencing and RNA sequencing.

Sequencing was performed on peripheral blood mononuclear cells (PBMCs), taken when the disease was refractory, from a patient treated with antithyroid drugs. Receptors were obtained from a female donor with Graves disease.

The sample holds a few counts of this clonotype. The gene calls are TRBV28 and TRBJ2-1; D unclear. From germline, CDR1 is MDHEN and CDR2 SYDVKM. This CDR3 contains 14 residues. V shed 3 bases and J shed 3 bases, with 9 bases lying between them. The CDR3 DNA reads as TGTGCCAGCAGTTTTCAAATGGGCTACAATGAGCAGTTCTTC. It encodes CASSFQMGYNEQFF.

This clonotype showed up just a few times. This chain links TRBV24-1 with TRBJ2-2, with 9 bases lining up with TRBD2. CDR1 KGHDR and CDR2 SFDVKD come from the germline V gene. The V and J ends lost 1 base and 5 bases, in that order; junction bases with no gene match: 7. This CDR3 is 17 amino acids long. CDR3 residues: CATSDLMTSGTTGELFF. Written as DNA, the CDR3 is TGTGCCACCAGTGATTTAATGACTAGCGGCACGACCGGGGAGCTGTTTTTT.

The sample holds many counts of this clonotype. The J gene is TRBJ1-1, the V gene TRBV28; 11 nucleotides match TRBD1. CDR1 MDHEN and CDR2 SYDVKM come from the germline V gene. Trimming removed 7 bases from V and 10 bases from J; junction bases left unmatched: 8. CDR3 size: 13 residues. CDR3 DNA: TGTGCCAGCACCTTAGGGACAGGGGGTCGAGCTTTCTTT. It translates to CASTLGTGGRAFF.

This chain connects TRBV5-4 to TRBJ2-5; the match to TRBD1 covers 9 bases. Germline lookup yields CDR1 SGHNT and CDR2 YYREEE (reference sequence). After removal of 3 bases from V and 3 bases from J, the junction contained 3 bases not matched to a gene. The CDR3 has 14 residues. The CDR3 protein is CASSSGTGKETQYF. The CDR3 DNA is TGTGCCAGCAGCTCGGGGACAGGGAAAGAGACCCAGTACTTC. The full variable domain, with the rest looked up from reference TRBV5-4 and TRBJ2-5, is ETGVTQSPTHLIKTRGQQVTLRCSSQSGHNTVSWYQQALGQGPQFIFQYYREEENGRGNFPPRFSGLQFPNYSSELNVNALELDDSALYLCASSSGTGKETQYFGPGTRLLVL.

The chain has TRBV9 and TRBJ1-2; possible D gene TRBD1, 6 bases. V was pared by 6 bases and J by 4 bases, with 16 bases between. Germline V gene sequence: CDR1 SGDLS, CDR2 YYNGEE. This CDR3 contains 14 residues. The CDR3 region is CASNPGGGSYGYTF. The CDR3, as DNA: TGTGCCAGCAATCCCGGGGGGGGCAGCTATGGCTACACCTTC. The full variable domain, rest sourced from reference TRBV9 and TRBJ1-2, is DSGVTQTPKHLITATGQRVTLRCSPRSGDLSVYWYQQSLDQGLQFLIQYYNGEERAKGNILERFSAQQFPDLHSELNLSSLELGDSALYFCASNPGGGSYGYTFGSGTRLTVV.

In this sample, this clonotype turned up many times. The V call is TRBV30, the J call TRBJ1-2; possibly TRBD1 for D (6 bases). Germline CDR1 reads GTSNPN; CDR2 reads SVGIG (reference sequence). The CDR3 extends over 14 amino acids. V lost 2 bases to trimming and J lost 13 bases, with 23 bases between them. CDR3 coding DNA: TGTGCCTGGAGTCAACACCGGACAGCTATGAGAGGCACCTTC. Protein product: CAWSQHRTAMRGTF.

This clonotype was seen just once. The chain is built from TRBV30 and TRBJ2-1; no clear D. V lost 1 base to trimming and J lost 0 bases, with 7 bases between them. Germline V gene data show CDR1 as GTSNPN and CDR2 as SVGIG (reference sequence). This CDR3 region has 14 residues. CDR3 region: CAWSEKGSYNEQFF. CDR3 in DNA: TGTGCCTGGAGTGAGAAGGGCTCCTACAATGAGCAGTTCTTC.

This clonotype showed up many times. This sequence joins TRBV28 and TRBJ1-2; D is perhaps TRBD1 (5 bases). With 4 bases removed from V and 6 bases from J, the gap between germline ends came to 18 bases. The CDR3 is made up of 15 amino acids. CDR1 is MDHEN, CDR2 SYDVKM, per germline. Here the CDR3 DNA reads TGTGCCAGCAGTTCAACAGGCCTTGCCCGCCATGGCTACACCTTC. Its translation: CASSSTGLARHGYTF.

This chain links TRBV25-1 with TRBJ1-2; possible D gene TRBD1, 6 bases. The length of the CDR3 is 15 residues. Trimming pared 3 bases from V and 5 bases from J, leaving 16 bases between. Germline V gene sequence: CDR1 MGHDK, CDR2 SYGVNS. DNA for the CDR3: TGTGCCAGCAGTGATCATACAGGGATAGGGTATGGCTACACCTTC. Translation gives CASSDHTGIGYGYTF.

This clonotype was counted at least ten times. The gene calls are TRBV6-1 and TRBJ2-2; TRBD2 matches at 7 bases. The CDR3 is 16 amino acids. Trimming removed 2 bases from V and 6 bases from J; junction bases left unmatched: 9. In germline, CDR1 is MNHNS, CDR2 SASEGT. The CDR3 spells CASSERLARPAGELFF. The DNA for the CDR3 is TGTGCCAGCAGTGAAAGACTAGCCCGCCCCGCCGGGGAGCTGTTTTTT.

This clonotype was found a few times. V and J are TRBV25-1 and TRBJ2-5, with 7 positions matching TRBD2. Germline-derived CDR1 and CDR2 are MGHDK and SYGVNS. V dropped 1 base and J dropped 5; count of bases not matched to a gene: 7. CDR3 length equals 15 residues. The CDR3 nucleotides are TGTGCCAGCAGTGAATTGGAGACTAGCCCGGAGACCCAGTACTTC. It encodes CASSELETSPETQYF.

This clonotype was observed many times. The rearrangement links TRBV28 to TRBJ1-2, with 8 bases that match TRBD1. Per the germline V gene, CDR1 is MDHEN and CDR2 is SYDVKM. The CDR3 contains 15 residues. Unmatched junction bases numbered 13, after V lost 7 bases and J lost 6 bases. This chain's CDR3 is CASTLGGDRTNGYTF. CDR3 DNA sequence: TGTGCCAGCACCCTCGGAGGGGACAGGACTAATGGCTACACCTTC.

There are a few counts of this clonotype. CDR3 residues: CAGARGGIYEQYF. The DNA of the CDR3 is TGTGCCGGGGCGAGAGGGGGTATCTACGAGCAGTACTTC. The gene calls are TRBV6-7 and TRBJ2-7, with TRBD1 as a possible D gene (6 bases). TRBV6-7 is noted as an ORF with a role that remains uncertain. The CDR3 has 13 amino acids. The ends were cut back, 11 bases at V and 3 bases at J, with 17 bases in the middle.

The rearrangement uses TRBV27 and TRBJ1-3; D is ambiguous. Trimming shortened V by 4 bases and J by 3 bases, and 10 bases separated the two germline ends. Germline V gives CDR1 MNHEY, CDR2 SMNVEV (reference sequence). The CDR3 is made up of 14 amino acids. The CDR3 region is CASSSLHLGNTIYF. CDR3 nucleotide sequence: TGTGCCAGCAGTTCACTACACCTTGGAAACACCATATATTTT.

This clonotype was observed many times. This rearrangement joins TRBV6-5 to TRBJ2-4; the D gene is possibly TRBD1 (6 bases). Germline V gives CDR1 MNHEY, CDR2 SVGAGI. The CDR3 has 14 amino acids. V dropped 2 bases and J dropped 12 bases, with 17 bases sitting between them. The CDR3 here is CASSYAPTGTGQYF. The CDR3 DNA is TGTGCCAGCAGTTACGCCCCTACAGGGACCGGTCAGTACTTC.